The T cell receptor beta chain under discussion was sequenced for a study of blood T cell repertoires in COVID-19 (dated by TCRdb to 2018 to 2020). About the full investigation: Samples from collaborators originated in the United States, Italy and Spain and spanned both the acute and convalescent phases of COVID-19. Deeply sampled blood TCRbeta repertoires from subjects exposed to, actively infected with, or recovered from COVID-19 were included in the dataset. Samples were obtained from the ongoing ImmuneRACE study (first 160 participants) and from over 1,000 subjects provided by 6 global collaborators. The material from the prospective study consisted of cDNA or gDNA derived from T cells, B-cell-depleted T cells, or PBMCs. A freely available public database, intended as a resource for researchers studying the immune response to SARS-CoV-2, is where the repertoires were released. HLA class I and class II types, where available, came from metadata supplied by the sample provider rather than from assay-based typing. Nearly every sample came with metadata listing a de-identified subject ID, COVID-19 status, age in years and sex.

Points on this clone: Its antigen is not yet known. Base quality data are lacking; no much larger clone is found one base away.

What the authors observed across the whole study: The quantity of clinical and demographic metadata differed by source and by participant and was supplied without curation.

Each collaborating institution followed its own protocols to collect whole blood in K2EDTA tubes. For TCRbeta analysis, collaborators shipped samples as frozen whole blood, isolated PBMCs, or DNA extracted from either of those sample types. TCRbeta CDR3 regions were amplified from genomic DNA using the immunoSEQ Assay, a bias-controlled multiplex PCR. On the authors' methods: Within the assay, amplification of reference gene primers was used to estimate how many nucleated cells each sample contained. To quantify the absolute abundance of each unique TCRbeta CDR3 rearrangement, sequence reads were collapsed and filtered. For each sample, productive Simpson clonality was calculated as the square root of Simpson's diversity index over productive rearrangements. Drawn from immuneACCESS, this table holds only the in-frame rearrangements with V and J called that TCRdb kept. Clones are partly lost; checked studies trace under half to an unresolved V gene and leave the rest unexplained. V, J and clone size reflect that table, while D and trimming were determined from the DNA. Here the sample has some 42,000 clones; 92% occur a single time. The ten largest clones capture 9.2% of the sample.

Taken from the germline V gene (reference sequence), the CDR1 and CDR2 loops are SGHKS and YYEKEE. Spanning cysteine to phenylalanine, the CDR3 consists of 14 amino acids. Only the CDR3 part of the read is kept: 42 bases, read in frame from the first base. Here V drops 4 bases and J drops 3 bases, and the junction holds 4 bases not matched to any gene. The sequenced material came from peripheral blood. The sequence is built from TRBV5-5 and TRBJ2-3; TRBD1 aligns with 8 central bases. This sequence originates from a man aged 50-59 years with active COVID-19. Here the CDR3 is given as CASSPGQGTDTQYF. The sequence in DNA is TGTGCCAGCAGCCCCGGACAGGGAACAGATACGCAGTATTTT.